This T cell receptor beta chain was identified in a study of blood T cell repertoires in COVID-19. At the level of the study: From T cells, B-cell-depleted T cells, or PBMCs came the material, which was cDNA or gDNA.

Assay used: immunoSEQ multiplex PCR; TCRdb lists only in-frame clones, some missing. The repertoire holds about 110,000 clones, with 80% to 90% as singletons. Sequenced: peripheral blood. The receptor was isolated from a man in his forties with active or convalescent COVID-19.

The CDR3 region has the DNA TGTGCCAGTAGTACAAACAGGGGGCTCATAGGCAACACCGGGGAGCTGTTTTTT. Translation: CASSTNRGLIGNTGELFF. The genes are TRBV19 and TRBJ2-2; 9 bases fit TRBD1. V dropped 4 bases and J dropped 2; count of bases not matched to a gene: 11. CDR1 LNHDA and CDR2 SQIVND come from the germline V gene (reference sequence). This CDR3 region has 18 residues.